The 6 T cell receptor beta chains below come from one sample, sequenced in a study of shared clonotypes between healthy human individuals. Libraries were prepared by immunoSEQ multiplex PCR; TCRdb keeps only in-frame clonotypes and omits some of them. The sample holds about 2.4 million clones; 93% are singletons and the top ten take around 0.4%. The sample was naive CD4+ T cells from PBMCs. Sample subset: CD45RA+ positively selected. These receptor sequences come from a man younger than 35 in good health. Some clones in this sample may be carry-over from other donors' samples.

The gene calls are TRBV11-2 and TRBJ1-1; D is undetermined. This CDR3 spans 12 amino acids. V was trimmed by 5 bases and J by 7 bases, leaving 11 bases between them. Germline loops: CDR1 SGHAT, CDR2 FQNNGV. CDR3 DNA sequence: TGTGCCAGCAGCCCCGACAAGGGTGAAGCTTTCTTT. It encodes CASSPDKGEAFF. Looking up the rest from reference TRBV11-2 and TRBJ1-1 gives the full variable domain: EAGVAQSPRYKIIEKRQSVAFWCNPISGHATLYWYQQILGQGPKLLIQFQNNGVVDDSQLPKDRFSAERLKGVDSTLKIQPAKLEDSAVYLCASSPDKGEAFFGQGTRLTVV.

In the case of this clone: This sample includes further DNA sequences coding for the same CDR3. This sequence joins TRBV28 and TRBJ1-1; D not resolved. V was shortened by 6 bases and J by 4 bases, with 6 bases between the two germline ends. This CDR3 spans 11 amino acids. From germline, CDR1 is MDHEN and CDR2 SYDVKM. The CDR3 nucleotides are TGTGCCAGCAGGAGGGTCACTGAAGCTTTCTTT. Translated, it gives CASRRVTEAFF.

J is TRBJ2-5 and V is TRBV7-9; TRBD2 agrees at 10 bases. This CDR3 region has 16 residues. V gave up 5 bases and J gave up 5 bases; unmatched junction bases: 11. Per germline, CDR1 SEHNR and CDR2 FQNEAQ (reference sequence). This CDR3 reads CASSPLAGAPGETQYF. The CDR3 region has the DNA TGTGCCAGCAGCCCCCTAGCGGGAGCGCCGGGGGAGACCCAGTACTTC.

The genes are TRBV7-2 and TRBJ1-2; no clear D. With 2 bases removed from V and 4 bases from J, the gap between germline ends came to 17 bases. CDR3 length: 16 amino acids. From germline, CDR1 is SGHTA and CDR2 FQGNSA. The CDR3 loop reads CASSLSSREWSYGYTF. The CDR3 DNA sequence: TGTGCCAGCAGCTTATCGTCCCGTGAATGGTCCTATGGCTACACCTTC.

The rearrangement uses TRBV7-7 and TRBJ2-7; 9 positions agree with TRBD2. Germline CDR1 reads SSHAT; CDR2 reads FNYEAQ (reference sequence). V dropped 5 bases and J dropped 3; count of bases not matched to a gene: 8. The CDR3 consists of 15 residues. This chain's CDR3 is CASSPLLAGNYEQYF. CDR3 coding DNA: TGTGCCAGCAGCCCTCTCCTAGCGGGGAACTACGAGCAGTACTTC.

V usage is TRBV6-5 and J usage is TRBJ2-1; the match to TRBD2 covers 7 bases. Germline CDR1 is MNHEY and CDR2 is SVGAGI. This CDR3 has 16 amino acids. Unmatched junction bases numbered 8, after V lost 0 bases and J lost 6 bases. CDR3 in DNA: TGTGCCAGCAGTTACTCCAGCGGGACCTTATCCAATGAGCAGTTCTTC. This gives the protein CASSYSSGTLSNEQFF.